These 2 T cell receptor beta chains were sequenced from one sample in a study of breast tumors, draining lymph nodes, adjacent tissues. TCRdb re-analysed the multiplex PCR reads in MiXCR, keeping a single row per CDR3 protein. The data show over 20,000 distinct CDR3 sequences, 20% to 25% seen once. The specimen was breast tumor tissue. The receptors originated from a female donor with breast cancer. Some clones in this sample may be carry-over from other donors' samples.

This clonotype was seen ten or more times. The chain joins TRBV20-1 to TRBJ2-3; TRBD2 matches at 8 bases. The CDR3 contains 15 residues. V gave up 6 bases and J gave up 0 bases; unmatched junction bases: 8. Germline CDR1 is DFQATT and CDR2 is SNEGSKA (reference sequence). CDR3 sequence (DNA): TGCAGTGCACCCTATAGCGGGACCAGCACAGATACGCAGTATTTT. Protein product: CSAPYSGTSTDTQYF.

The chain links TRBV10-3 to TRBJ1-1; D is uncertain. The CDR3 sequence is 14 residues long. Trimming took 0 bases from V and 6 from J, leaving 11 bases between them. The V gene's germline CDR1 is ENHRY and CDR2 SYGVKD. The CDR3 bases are TGTGCCATCAGTGAGTCGTATAGGGTCTCTGAAGCTTTCTTT. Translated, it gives CAISESYRVSEAFF.